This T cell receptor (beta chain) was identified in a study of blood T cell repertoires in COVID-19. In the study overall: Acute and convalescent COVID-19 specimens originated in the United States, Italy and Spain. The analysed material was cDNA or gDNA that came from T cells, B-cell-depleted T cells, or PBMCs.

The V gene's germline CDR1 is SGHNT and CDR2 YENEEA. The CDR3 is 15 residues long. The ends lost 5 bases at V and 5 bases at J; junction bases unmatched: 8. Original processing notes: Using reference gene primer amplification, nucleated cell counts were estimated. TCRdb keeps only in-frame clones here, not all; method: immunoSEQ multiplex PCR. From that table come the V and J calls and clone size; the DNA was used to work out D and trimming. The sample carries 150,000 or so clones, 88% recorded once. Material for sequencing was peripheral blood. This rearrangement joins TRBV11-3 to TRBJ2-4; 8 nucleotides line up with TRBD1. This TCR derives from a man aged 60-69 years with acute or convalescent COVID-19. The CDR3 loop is CASSKGQGAENIQYF. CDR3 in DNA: TGTGCCAGCAGCAAAGGACAGGGAGCGGAAAACATTCAGTACTTC.